This T cell receptor beta chain was identified during a study of control samples from healthy donors and cancer patients. This clone was recorded only once. Looked up from germline, CDR1 is MGHRA and CDR2 is YSYEKL. The ends were cut back, 0 bases at V and 0 bases at J, with 8 bases in the middle. This CDR3 is built from 15 residues. Assay: immunoSEQ multiplex PCR; the TCRdb copy retains only in-frame clones and omits some. The table shows 150,000 to 200,000 clones, with over 85% occurring only once. V is TRBV4-1 and J is TRBJ1-1, with D uncertain. Sequencing used blood. The origin of this receptor is a man younger than 40 in good health. CDR3 in amino acids: CASSQEPGMNTEAFF. The CDR3 DNA sequence: TGCGCCAGCAGCCAAGAGCCGGGAATGAACACTGAAGCTTTCTTT.